The rows below give T cell receptor beta chains drawn from one sample of a study of cytomegalovirus exposure and HLA in healthy donors. Produced via immunoSEQ multiplex PCR; TCRdb's table is partial and in-frame only. The sample has hundreds of thousands of clones; roughly 88% are singletons. The sequenced sample was PBMCs. These receptor sequences come from a woman aged 30 to 39 in good health and CMV-seropositive. Each CDR3 is given with its conserved first and last residue. The D gene is left open where the match is weak. Clone size is shown for a subset of rows, as once, few, many or a class of expanded clone.

>once|TRBJ2-1|.|TRBV4-3
CASSQEGAGSEQFF
TGCGCCAGCAGCCAAGAAGGGGCGGGCAGTGAGCAGTTCTTC
>.|TRBJ2-3|TRBD2|TRBV30
CAWSATPIGGSTDTQYF
TGTGCCTGGAGTGCGACGCCCATCGGGGGGTCCACAGATACGCAGTATTTT
>.|TRBJ2-7|.|TRBV5-6
CASSLGAPSYEQYF
TGTGCCAGCAGCCTTGGGGCCCCATCCTACGAGCAGTACTTC
>.|TRBJ1-2|.|TRBV28
CASSVKSNYGYTF
TGTGCCAGCAGTGTCAAGTCTAACTATGGCTACACCTTC
>.|TRBJ2-7|TRBD1|TRBV11-2
CASRLTTGGEQYF
TGTGCCAGCCGACTTACGACAGGGGGTGAGCAGTACTTC
>.|TRBJ2-1|.|TRBV12-5
CASGLPDRYNEQFF
TGTGCTAGTGGTTTGCCTGACAGGTACAATGAGCAGTTCTTC
>.|TRBJ1-5|.|TRBV27
CASSFLGQGSNQPQHF
TGTGCCAGCAGTTTCTTGGGGCAGGGGAGCAATCAGCCCCAGCATTTT
>.|TRBJ2-1|.|TRBV30
CAHNLAGNSYNEQFF
TGTGCCCACAACCTCGCGGGGAATTCCTACAATGAGCAGTTCTTC
>.|TRBJ1-1|TRBD1|TRBV6-1
CASSLQGATEAFF
TGTGCCAGCAGCTTACAGGGGGCAACTGAAGCTTTCTTT
>once|TRBJ1-4|.|TRBV7-9
CASSSTGEKLFF
TGTGCCAGCAGTTCCACGGGGGAAAAACTGTTTTTT
>.|TRBJ1-1|.|TRBV18
CASSSRTANTEAFF
TGTGCCAGCTCATCTAGGACAGCGAACACTGAAGCTTTCTTT
>.|TRBJ2-4|.|TRBV2
CASSERSIQYF
TGTGCCAGCAGTGAACGGTCTATTCAGTACTTC
>.|TRBJ2-1|TRBD2|TRBV6-5
CASSSTSGSSYNEQFF
TGTGCCAGCAGTTCGACTAGCGGGAGCTCCTACAATGAGCAGTTCTTC
>.|TRBJ1-1|.|TRBV29-1
CSVSQTENTEAFF
TGCAGCGTAAGCCAGACAGAGAACACTGAAGCTTTCTTT
>.|TRBJ2-7|TRBD1|TRBV2
CASSEGTGFYEQYF
TGTGCCAGCAGTGAGGGGACAGGGTTCTACGAGCAGTACTTC
>.|TRBJ2-4|TRBD2|TRBV13
CASSPRLAGGPLSKNIQYF
TGTGCCAGCAGCCCACGACTAGCGGGAGGGCCTCTATCCAAAAACATTCAGTACTTC